The 29 T cell receptor beta chains below all came from one sample that was sequenced in a study of CD8+ T cells in alopecia areata (dated by TCRdb to 2017 to 2018). Library creation used the immunoSEQ multiplex PCR assay. For TCR sequencing, RNA was extracted from every sample and reverse transcribed into cDNA to serve as template. Not all clones reach the TCRdb copy of this immuneACCESS table, which keeps in-frame sequences only. Checked studies attribute under half of the gap to unresolved V genes and leave the rest unexplained. For this sample the table reports around 100,000 clones, with no clone seen just once. The ten largest account for around a fifth of the sample. Sequencing was carried out using lesional skin. These receptors all come from a C3H/HeJ mouse with alopecia areata. This mouse strain carries MHC haplotype H2-k.

On this clone: The gene names given are mouse names. With the read ending 4 residues before the CDR3 end, the germline J gene is used to fill in that end. V gene TRBV19 combines with J gene TRBJ2-7; 9 bases map to TRBD2. Germline CDR1 FNHDT, CDR2 SITEND (reference sequence). CDR3 size: 13 residues. CDR3 region: CASSPAGGDEQYF. The sequenced CDR3 bases are TGTGCCAGCAGTCCCGCTGGGGGGGAT.

This clone was observed a few times. Gene names follow the mouse nomenclature. The read ends 4 residues early relative to the CDR3; the germline J gene fills the gap. The chain employs TRBV13-3 and TRBJ2-7; 14 bases match TRBD2. CDR1 NNHDY and CDR2 SYVADS come from the germline V gene. This CDR3 comprises 15 residues. The CDR3 reads CASSSRDWGGDEQYF. CDR3 DNA, as far as it was read: TGTGCCAGCAGTTCCCGGGACTGGGGGGGCGAT.

The table lists this clone with many counts. Gene names are the mouse ones. The sequenced fragment ends 4 residues before the CDR3 boundary, so the rest is inferred from the germline J gene. The chain uses TRBV1 and TRBJ1-1; 10 bases fit TRBD1. This CDR3 comprises 17 residues. V lost 0 bases to trimming and J lost 0 bases; unmatched junction nucleotides: 4. Germline CDR1 NSQYPW, CDR2 LRSPGD (reference sequence). CDR3 DNA, as far as it was read: TGCACCTGCAGTGCAGAGGACAGGGGGGATGCAAACACA. Its translation is CTCSAEDRGDANT. The CDR3 as a whole reads CTCSAEDRGDANTEVFF.

This clone was seen only a few times. The genes and germline here are from mouse. Coverage ceases 4 residues before the CDR3 finishes, and the germline J gene fills in the end. The rearrangement uses TRBV13-2 and TRBJ2-1, with TRBD1 identical over 9 bases. Germline-derived CDR1 and CDR2 are NNHNN and SYGAGS (reference sequence). The CDR3 sequence is 13 residues long. The CDR3: CASGRQGVAEQFF. Partial CDR3 DNA: TGTGCCAGCGGTCGACAGGGGGTGGCT.

This clone was seen a few times. The gene names here belong to mouse. The read terminates 4 residues before the CDR3 end, so the remaining end is supplied by the germline J gene. V and J are TRBV19 and TRBJ2-2; unclear D gene. The CDR3 runs to 14 residues. The germline gives CDR1 FNHDT, CDR2 SITEND (reference sequence). With 2 bases removed from V and 2 bases from J, the gap between germline ends came to 7 bases. CDR3 DNA, as far as it was read: TGTGCCAGCAGTATGCCAGTCAACACCGGG. It specifies CASSMPVNTG. The whole CDR3 sequence reads CASSMPVNTGQLYF.

Many counts were recorded for this clone. Mouse gene names and germline throughout. The read stops 4 residues short of the end of the CDR3; the missing end is completed from the germline J gene. This chain uses TRBV13-3 with TRBJ2-3, with TRBD1 matching 9 bases. The CDR3 contains 15 residues. V was pared by 2 bases and J by 2 bases, with 3 bases of the junction left unmatched. Looked up from germline, CDR1 is NNHDY and CDR2 is SYVADS. CDR3 residues: CASSEGTGNAETLYF. CDR3 bases read: TGTGCCAGCAGTGAGGGGACAGGGAATGCAGAA.

This clone was seen at least ten times. These gene names are mouse names. CDR3 in amino acids: CASSEAGGENEQYF. The part of the CDR3 DNA that was read is TGTGCCAGCAGTGAAGCTGGGGGGGAGAAT. The V and J genes are TRBV13-3 and TRBJ2-7; 9 bases line up with TRBD2. The missing CDR3 end, 4 residues past where the read stops, is filled in from the germline J gene. Germline lookup yields CDR1 NNHDY and CDR2 SYVADS. CDR3 length: 14 residues.

Remarks on this clone: Gene names are the mouse ones. The read comes to an end 4 residues before the CDR3 does, leaving the germline J gene to fill in the end. V usage is TRBV13-1 and J usage is TRBJ2-1; tentatively, D is TRBD1 (5 bases). V dropped 4 bases and J dropped 5 bases, with 7 bases sitting between them. CDR1 and CDR2 (germline): NSHNY, SYGAGN. This CDR3 comprises 12 residues. The CDR3 sequence is CASSQDNAEQFF. CDR3 DNA (partial): TGTGCCAGCAGTCAGGACAATGCT.

This clone was found a few times. Gene names follow the mouse nomenclature. The read is 4 residues too short to cover the CDR3 end, so that end is filled in from the germline J gene. This chain uses TRBV1 with TRBJ2-2; 10 positions match TRBD1. V was pared by 4 bases and J by 4 bases, with 3 bases of the junction left unmatched. This CDR3 has 15 amino acids. CDR1 and CDR2 from the germline V gene are NSQYPW and LRSPGD (reference sequence). The part of the CDR3 DNA that was read is TGCACCTGCAGTGGGGGACAGGGGACCACCGGG. Protein sequence: CTCSGGQGTTG. The whole CDR3 is CTCSGGQGTTGQLYF.

This clone was seen a few times. Germline and genes here are mouse. The read ends 4 residues shy of where the CDR3 ends; the end is completed using the germline J gene. The V call is TRBV13-3, the J call TRBJ2-5; 10 bases are a match to TRBD2. This CDR3 comprises 15 residues. The V gene's germline CDR1 is NNHDY and CDR2 SYVADS. The CDR3 DNA, read in part, is TGTGCCAGCAGTGATGAGGACTGGGGGAAAGAC. Amino acids: CASSDEDWGKD. In full, the CDR3 is CASSDEDWGKDTQYF. The full variable domain, in which reference TRBV13-3 and TRBJ2-5 provide the parts outside the CDR3, is EAAVTQSPRSKVAVTGGKVTLSCHQTNNHDYMYWYRQDTGHGLRLIHYSYVADSTEKGDIPDGYKASRPSQENFSLILELASLSQTAVYFCASSDEDWGKDTQYFGPGTRLLVL.

This clone was observed a few times. The gene names here belong to mouse. Coverage ceases 4 residues before the CDR3 finishes, and the germline J gene fills in the end. This sequence joins TRBV13-3 and TRBJ2-1; TRBD1 matches 10 bases. Germline values: CDR1 NNHDY, CDR2 SYVADS. This CDR3 region has 14 residues. Here the CDR3 reads CASSGRQGAPEQFF. The CDR3 DNA, read in part, is TGTGCCAGCAGTGGGAGACAGGGGGCCCCT.

This clone came up many times. Translating the DNA gives a protein that differs from the TCRdb entry at residue 9; the protein shown here is that DNA translation. The gene names given are mouse names. The CDR3 is cut off 3 residues early in the read; its end comes from the germline J gene. The chain uses TRBV13-3 and TRBJ1-6; a possible D gene is TRBD1 (6 bases). TRBJ1-6 is flagged as an ORF with uncertain function. Germline CDR1 NNHDY, CDR2 SYVADS. The ends were cut back, 4 bases at V and 11 bases at J, with 10 bases in the middle. The CDR3 sequence is 12 residues long. The sequenced CDR3 bases are TGTGCCAGCAGTTCCAGGGGCCCGCCC. Translation gives CASSSRGPP. The CDR3 as a whole reads CASSSRGPPLYF.

Notes on this clone: Gene names and germline match the mouse. The missing CDR3 end, 4 residues past where the read stops, is filled in from the germline J gene. This chain links TRBV19 with TRBJ2-5; 8 bases are a match to TRBD1. The CDR3 contains 14 residues. The V and J ends lost 5 bases and 1 base, in that order; junction bases with no gene match: 3. Germline CDR1 reads FNHDT; CDR2 reads SITEND (reference sequence). CDR3 loop: CASRNRGDQDTQYF. The CDR3 DNA, read in part, is TGTGCCAGCAGGAACAGGGGGGACCAAGAC.

Concerning this clone: Germline and genes: mouse. The read stops 4 residues short of the end of the CDR3; the missing end is completed from the germline J gene. The rearrangement joins TRBV1 to TRBJ2-7; D may be TRBD2 (7 bases). The V end was cut by 6 bases, the J end by 3 bases, with 12 bases between. Germline CDR1 NSQYPW, CDR2 LRSPGD (reference sequence). The CDR3 contains 13 residues. The CDR3 reads CTCRLGAFYEQYF. The DNA read from the CDR3 is TGCACCTGCAGGCTGGGGGCCTTCTAT.

Concerning this clone itself: Any gene name here is a mouse gene name. Read coverage stops 4 residues before the CDR3 terminus; the germline J gene supplies the remainder. V gene TRBV1 combines with J gene TRBJ2-1; perhaps TRBD1 as D (5 bases). This CDR3 contains 15 residues. The V end lost 3 bases, the J end lost 4 bases, and 13 bases lay between the germline ends. Germline CDR1 and CDR2: NSQYPW and LRSPGD (reference sequence). CDR3 sequence reads: CTCSAVREDYAEQFF. The sequenced part of the CDR3 DNA is TGCACCTGCAGTGCGGTCAGGGAGGATTATGCT.

About this clone itself: The gene names given are mouse names. The read ends 4 residues shy of where the CDR3 ends; the end is completed using the germline J gene. The sample contains more than one DNA sequence encoding this CDR3. The rearrangement links TRBV13-3 to TRBJ2-2, with 8 bases identical to TRBD2. Germline lookup yields CDR1 NNHDY and CDR2 SYVADS. There are 14 residues in the CDR3. V was clipped by 4 bases and J by 4 bases; unmatched bases: 3. Here the CDR3 reads CASSRGGGTGQLYF. CDR3 DNA, as far as it was read: TGTGCCAGCAGTCGGGGGGGCGGCACCGGG.

About this clone itself: Gene labels here are mouse ones. The CDR3 is cut off 4 residues early in the read; its end comes from the germline J gene. The chain carries TRBV13-2 and TRBJ2-7; 7 positions match TRBD1. The germline gives CDR1 NNHNN, CDR2 SYGAGS (reference sequence). V lost 4 bases, J lost 3 bases, and 1 base stayed unmatched. The CDR3 contains 12 residues. Partial CDR3 DNA: TGTGCCAGCGGTAGGGACAGCTAT. It specifies CASGRDSY. The CDR3 as a whole reads CASGRDSYEQYF.

Ten or more counts support this clone. Gene names are mouse gene names. The read stops 4 residues short of the end of the CDR3; the missing end is completed from the germline J gene. This chain uses TRBV13-3 with TRBJ2-7, with TRBD2 matching over 11 bases. This CDR3 comprises 14 residues. The germline V gene encodes CDR1 NNHDY and CDR2 SYVADS. The CDR3 DNA, read in part, is TGTGCCAGCAGTAGGGGACTGGGGGCATAT. It is translated as CASSRGLGAY. The full CDR3 protein reads CASSRGLGAYEQYF.

This clone was counted a few times. Its ends do not fully match the called genes, so a read error is possible. The listed genes are named as in mouse. Read coverage stops 4 residues before the CDR3 terminus; the germline J gene supplies the remainder. The chain is built from TRBV1 and TRBJ2-5; D may be TRBD1 (6 bases). CDR3 length: 14 amino acids. CDR1 is NSQYPW, CDR2 LRSPGD, per germline (reference sequence). CDR3 sequence: CTCRADGTKDTQYF. The CDR3 DNA, read in part, is TGCACCTGCAGAGCAGATGGGACAAAAGAC.

This clone was seen many times. Gene names are mouse gene names. From the germline J gene comes the end of the CDR3, since the read stops 4 residues before it. The genes are TRBV13-3 and TRBJ2-1, with D possibly being TRBD1 (6 bases). This CDR3 is built from 15 residues. Per the germline V gene, CDR1 is NNHDY and CDR2 is SYVADS. The ends were cut back, 2 bases at V and 2 bases at J, with 11 bases in the middle. The part of the CDR3 DNA that was read is TGTGCCAGCAGTGACAGGGGTGGGGACTATGCT. Translating it yields CASSDRGGDYA. In full, the CDR3 reads CASSDRGGDYAEQFF.

As for this clone: Gene names and germline match the mouse. The read falls 4 residues short of the CDR3 end, and the missing part is taken from the germline J gene. Other DNA sequences within the sample encode an identical CDR3. This chain joins TRBV13-3 and TRBJ2-2, with a weak D call TRBD2 (7 bases). Trimming took off 4 bases at V and 4 bases at J, with 11 bases between the two ends. This CDR3 is 14 amino acids long. Looked up from germline, CDR1 is NNHDY and CDR2 is SYVADS. The CDR3 DNA, read in part, is TGTGCCAGCAGTAGAGGGGGGGGCACCGGG. Residues: CASSRGGGTG. The whole CDR3 sequence reads CASSRGGGTGQLYF.

In its sample, this clone was seen many times. All gene names here are mouse names. CDR3: CTCSADPGQGTSDYTF. CDR3 DNA (partial): TGCACCTGCAGTGCAGATCCGGGACAGGGGACCTCC. The rearrangement joins TRBV1 to TRBJ1-2; TRBD1 matches at 10 bases. From the germline J gene comes the end of the CDR3, since the read stops 4 residues before it. The CDR3 runs 16 residues. V was pared by 0 bases and J by 4 bases, with 5 bases of the junction left unmatched. Germline V gene lookup returns CDR1 NSQYPW and CDR2 LRSPGD (reference sequence). Using reference TRBV1 and TRBJ1-2 for the parts outside the CDR3, the full variable domain is VTLLEQNPRWRLVPRGQAVNLRCILKNSQYPWMSWYQQDLQKQLQWLFTLRSPGDKEVKSLPGADYLATRVTDTELRLQVANMSQGRTLYCTCSADPGQGTSDYTFGSGTRLLVI.

This clone has just a few counts. Germline and genes: mouse. The CDR3 end falls 4 residues outside the read, so it is completed with the germline J gene. The rearrangement links TRBV1 to TRBJ1-1; TRBD1 is a possible D gene (6 bases). This CDR3 is built from 12 residues. Germline CDR1 reads NSQYPW; CDR2 reads LRSPGD (reference sequence). The CDR3 bases that were read are TGCACCTGCAGTCCAGGGGTGAAA. Translating it yields CTCSPGVK. The entire CDR3 protein reads CTCSPGVKEVFF.

At least ten counts were recorded for this clone. The gene symbols are mouse symbols. The read halts 4 residues ahead of the CDR3 end, with the missing end drawn from the germline J gene. This rearrangement joins TRBV19 to TRBJ2-1; D perhaps matches TRBD2 (7 bases). Deletions cut 2 bases from V and 6 bases from J, with 12 bases between. Germline lookup yields CDR1 FNHDT and CDR2 SITEND (reference sequence). This CDR3 has 14 residues. The DNA read from the CDR3 is TGTGCCAGCAGTATGAGGGGGGCGCCTGCT. Translating gives CASSMRGAPA. From start to end, the CDR3 is CASSMRGAPAEQFF.

This clone was seen a few times. The gene symbols are mouse symbols. Read coverage stops 4 residues before the CDR3 terminus; the germline J gene supplies the remainder. V usage is TRBV13-3 and J usage is TRBJ2-7; D possibly corresponds to TRBD2 (6 bases). V lost 2 bases and J 3 bases, leaving 9 bases between the germline ends. This CDR3 contains 13 residues. Per the germline V gene, CDR1 is NNHDY and CDR2 is SYVADS. The part of the CDR3 DNA that was read is TGTGCCAGCAGTGACGCTGGGGACTAT. This translates into CASSDAGDY. The full CDR3 protein is CASSDAGDYEQYF.

This clone came up a few times. These gene names are mouse names. The read stops 4 residues short of the end of the CDR3; the missing end is completed from the germline J gene. The V gene is TRBV1, the J gene TRBJ2-4; a weak D match, TRBD1 (6 bases). Germline CDR1 reads NSQYPW; CDR2 reads LRSPGD (reference sequence). The CDR3 sequence is 16 residues long. V dropped 3 bases and J dropped 2 bases, with 15 bases sitting between them. The CDR3 bases that were read are TGCACCTGCAGTGCCGAGGAAACAGGGATTCAAAAC. As protein: CTCSAEETGIQN. The entire CDR3 protein reads CTCSAEETGIQNTLYF.

This clone has a handful of counts. Gene names refer to mouse genes. The CDR3 extends 4 residues past the end of the read, so its final part is completed from the germline J gene. The chain is built from TRBV19 and TRBJ2-3; TRBD1 matches at 8 bases. The CDR3 has 16 amino acids. Trimming cost V 1 base and J 0 bases; bases outside gene matches: 4. Germline lookup yields CDR1 FNHDT and CDR2 SITEND (reference sequence). The CDR3 bases that were read are TGTGCCAGCAGTATACTTCAGGGGGCTAGTGCAGAA. Translation: CASSILQGASAE. The complete CDR3 protein is CASSILQGASAETLYF.

This clone was seen repeatedly, ten times or more. Each gene name is a mouse one. The sequence runs out 4 residues before the end of the CDR3; the remainder is reconstructed from the germline J gene. The V call is TRBV13-3, the J call TRBJ2-1; 7 bases line up with TRBD1. After removal of 0 bases from V and 4 bases from J, the junction contained 4 bases not matched to a gene. Looked up from germline, CDR1 is NNHDY and CDR2 is SYVADS. The CDR3 length is 15 residues. CDR3 residues: CASSDAGTVYAEQFF. The sequenced part of the CDR3 DNA is TGTGCCAGCAGTGATGCCGGGACAGTATATGCT.

This clone has more than one count but fewer than ten. Genes and germline are mouse. The CDR3 extends 4 residues past the end of the read, so its final part is completed from the germline J gene. This chain joins TRBV13-3 and TRBJ2-1, with 9 positions matching TRBD2. In germline, CDR1 is NNHDY, CDR2 SYVADS. With V trimmed by 10 bases and J by 0 bases, 5 bases remained unmatched. The CDR3 length is 14 residues. The CDR3 sequence: CASNWGANYAEQFF. The CDR3 bases that were read are TGTGCCTCCAACTGGGGGGCTAACTATGCT.